These T cell receptor beta chains were read from a single sample in a study of T cell responses to AZD1222 COVID-19 vaccine. Libraries were prepared by immunoSEQ multiplex PCR; TCRdb keeps only in-frame clonotypes and omits some of them. The sample lists some 150,000 clones, about 90% occurring once. The starting material was peripheral blood, obtained on day 0 of AZD1222 vaccination. The receptors here all came from an adult in good health. CDR3s include the opening cysteine and the closing phenylalanine or tryptophan. The order of the fields is clone size, D gene, V gene, J gene, CDR3 protein, CDR3 DNA. D genes are given only for firm matches. Size tells how often a clone was seen (once, few, many) or the class of an expanded clone, and some rows leave it out.

>few|-|TRBV4-3|TRBJ1-3
CASSQTHRGSGNTIYF
TGCGCCAGCAGCCAGACCCACCGGGGCTCTGGAAACACCATATATTTT
>-|-|TRBV27|TRBJ2-3
CASSLRAERFTDTQYF
TGTGCCAGCAGTTTGAGGGCGGAAAGGTTCACAGATACGCAGTATTTT
>-|-|TRBV2|TRBJ1-1
CASSESERRAFF
TGTGCCAGCAGCGAGTCGGAACGGAGAGCTTTCTTT
>-|-|TRBV27|TRBJ1-5
CASSLFPTQPQHF
TGTGCCAGCAGTTTATTTCCAACACAGCCCCAGCATTTT
>-|-|TRBV7-8|TRBJ1-2
CASSHRYSNRERGNGYTF
TGTGCCAGCAGCCACCGGTACTCGAACAGGGAGAGGGGAAATGGCTACACCTTC
>-|-|TRBV5-1|TRBJ2-1
CASSSRGLRSYNEQFF
TGCGCCAGCAGCTCCAGGGGCTTGCGCTCCTACAATGAGCAGTTCTTC
>once|TRBD1|TRBV27|TRBJ2-7
CASSTPGQGMYEQYF
TGTGCCAGCAGTACACCGGGACAGGGGATGTACGAGCAGTACTTC
>-|TRBD1|TRBV6-5|TRBJ1-1
CASSLQGGRRAFF
TGTGCCAGCAGCCTTCAGGGGGGGCGCAGGGCTTTCTTT
>once|TRBD2|TRBV11-3|TRBJ2-1
CASSLGTSGGAYNEQFF
TGTGCCAGCAGCTTAGGTACTAGCGGGGGGGCCTACAATGAGCAGTTCTTC
>-|-|TRBV7-2|TRBJ1-1
CASSRVGNTEAFF
TGTGCCAGCAGCAGAGTAGGGAACACTGAAGCTTTCTTT
>-|-|TRBV5-5|TRBJ1-6
CASSSDPDGTANLNSPLHF
TGTGCCAGCAGCTCGGACCCTGACGGGACCGCTAATCTTAATTCACCCCTCCACTTT
>-|-|TRBV19|TRBJ1-2
CASSPWRDGFDGYTF
TGTGCCAGTAGTCCGTGGAGGGACGGGTTTGACGGCTACACCTTC
>-|-|TRBV4-3|TRBJ1-1
CASSQGARGFTEAFF
TGCGCCAGCAGCCAAGGAGCCAGAGGTTTCACTGAAGCTTTCTTT
>-|TRBD2|TRBV3-1/TRBV3-2|TRBJ2-1
CASSQGISGRPINEQFF
TGTGCCAGCAGCCAAGGGATAAGCGGGAGGCCTATAAATGAGCAGTTCTTC
>-|-|TRBV6-1|TRBJ2-2
CASSERGLNTGELFF
TGTGCCAGCAGTGAAAGGGGCCTAAACACCGGGGAGCTGTTTTTT
>-|-|TRBV5-1|TRBJ1-6
CASRGTQYNSPLHF
TGCGCCAGCAGGGGGACGCAATATAATTCACCCCTCCACTTT
>-|TRBD1|TRBV19|TRBJ2-7
CASRQGAGEQYF
TGTGCCAGTCGCCAGGGGGCTGGCGAGCAGTACTTC
>-|-|TRBV28|TRBJ1-2
CASSLIRGWGGYTF
TGTGCCAGCAGTTTAATCCGGGGTTGGGGTGGCTACACCTTC
>-|TRBD1|TRBV4-1|TRBJ2-3
CASSQGGGPSTDTQYF
TGCGCCAGCAGCCAAGGAGGGGGCCCGAGCACAGATACGCAGTATTTT
>-|TRBD1|TRBV27|TRBJ1-5
CASRPQGGNQPQHF
TGTGCCAGCAGACCACAGGGGGGAAATCAGCCCCAGCATTTT
>-|-|TRBV20-1|TRBJ1-5
CSAAGNQPQHF
TGCAGTGCTGCGGGCAATCAGCCCCAGCATTTT
>-|-|TRBV29-1|TRBJ2-7
CSVDELGRNEQYF
TGCAGCGTTGATGAGTTAGGGCGGAACGAGCAGTACTTC
>-|TRBD1|TRBV12-5|TRBJ2-1
CASGLAGTGTHNEQFF
TGTGCTAGTGGTTTGGCCGGGACAGGAACTCACAATGAGCAGTTCTTC
>-|-|TRBV5-4|TRBJ1-2
CASSPKTGATSNYGYTF
TGTGCCAGCAGCCCAAAGACAGGAGCCACCTCAAACTATGGCTACACCTTC
>-|-|TRBV27|TRBJ1-6
CASSAWGGSYNSPLHF
TGTGCCAGCAGTGCCTGGGGGGGCTCCTATAATTCACCCCTCCACTTT
>-|-|TRBV2|TRBJ1-2
CASSEGGGPPYGYTF
TGTGCCAGCAGTGAGGGGGGCGGCCCGCCCTATGGCTACACCTTC
>-|-|TRBV30|TRBJ1-5
CAWSGGPRQPQHF
TGTGCCTGGAGTGGGGGGCCCCGGCAGCCCCAGCATTTT
>-|-|TRBV13|TRBJ1-2
CASSEIGARETNYGYTF
TGTGCCAGCAGCGAAATAGGGGCTCGCGAAACCAACTATGGCTACACCTTC
>once|-|TRBV4-2|TRBJ1-6
CASSQGTTMDNSPLHF
TGTGCCAGCAGCCAAGGGACCACGATGGATAATTCACCCCTCCACTTT
>-|TRBD2|TRBV19|TRBJ2-5
CASMGRREGRKTQYF
TGTGCCAGTATGGGTCGGCGGGAGGGCCGTAAGACCCAGTACTTC
>-|-|TRBV5-1|TRBJ1-1
CASSATRNTEAFF
TGCGCCAGCAGCGCAACTCGGAACACTGAAGCTTTCTTT
>-|-|TRBV6-5|TRBJ2-5
CASGDSGQETQYF
TGTGCCAGCGGCGATAGCGGCCAAGAGACCCAGTACTTC
>-|TRBD1|TRBV7-2|TRBJ2-7
CASSPTGQQPYEQYF
TGTGCCAGCAGCCCGACGGGACAGCAACCCTACGAGCAGTACTTC
>few|TRBD2|TRBV4-2|TRBJ2-1
CASSQEKSGRAYNEQFF
TGTGCCAGCAGCCAAGAAAAGAGCGGGAGGGCCTACAATGAGCAGTTCTTC
>-|TRBD1|TRBV19|TRBJ1-2
CASSIGVRTGGHYGYTF
TGTGCCAGTAGTATCGGGGTCCGGACAGGGGGGCACTATGGCTACACCTTC
>-|-|TRBV6-2/TRBV6-3|TRBJ1-2
CASSTGARRNYGYTF
TGTGCCAGCAGCACCGGAGCCCGACGCAACTATGGCTACACCTTC
>-|-|TRBV7-8|TRBJ1-6
CASSLKRWDHNSPLHF
TGTGCCAGCAGCTTAAAGCGGTGGGACCATAATTCACCCCTCCACTTT
>-|TRBD2|TRBV29-1|TRBJ2-3
CSVELAGGPGTQYF
TGCAGCGTTGAACTAGCGGGAGGGCCGGGTACGCAGTATTTT
>many|TRBD2|TRBV7-7|TRBJ2-7
CASSLALGLEHEQYF
TGTGCCAGCAGCTTAGCGTTGGGACTAGAACACGAGCAGTACTTC
>-|-|TRBV13|TRBJ2-1
CASSSGRNEQFF
TGTGCCAGCAGCTCAGGTCGCAATGAGCAGTTCTTC
>-|-|TRBV4-3|TRBJ1-3
CASSQGSAFGNTIYF
TGCGCCAGCAGCCAAGGTTCGGCGTTTGGAAACACCATATATTTT
>-|-|TRBV11-2|TRBJ2-1
CASSFVVGDYNEQFF
TGTGCCAGCAGCTTTGTTGTGGGAGACTACAATGAGCAGTTCTTC
>-|-|TRBV7-8|TRBJ1-2
CASSLELGAYGYTF
TGTGCCAGCAGCTTAGAGTTGGGGGCCTATGGCTACACCTTC
>-|-|TRBV7-8|TRBJ1-2
CASSFRERANYGYTF
TGTGCCAGCAGCTTCAGGGAGAGGGCTAACTATGGCTACACCTTC
>-|-|TRBV5-8|TRBJ2-3
CASSLAETDTDTQYF
TGTGCCAGCAGCTTGGCCGAGACTGACACAGATACGCAGTATTTT
>-|-|TRBV6-5|TRBJ2-2
CASRKNTGELFF
TGTGCCAGCAGGAAGAACACCGGGGAGCTGTTTTTT
>-|-|TRBV4-2|TRBJ1-5
CASSQGGTLSNQPQHF
TGTGCCAGCAGCCAAGGCGGGACTCTTAGCAATCAGCCCCAGCATTTT
>-|-|TRBV5-1|TRBJ1-4
CASSARVLGTFNEKLFF
TGCGCCAGCAGTGCTAGAGTCCTTGGAACCTTTAATGAAAAACTGTTTTTT
>-|TRBD1|TRBV5-1|TRBJ2-3
CASSRQGIFTDTQYF
TGCGCCAGCAGCCGACAGGGGATTTTCACAGATACGCAGTATTTT
>-|TRBD2|TRBV11-2|TRBJ2-7
CASSLEGLAGPAYEQYF
TGTGCCAGCAGCTTAGAGGGACTAGCGGGGCCTGCCTACGAGCAGTACTTC
>-|TRBD1|TRBV12-3/TRBV12-4|TRBJ1-2
CASSTGAGYGYTF
TGTGCCAGCAGTACAGGGGCCGGCTATGGCTACACCTTC
>-|-|TRBV5-4|TRBJ2-1
CASSLYVSSYNEQFF
TGTGCCAGCAGCTTGTATGTAAGCTCCTACAATGAGCAGTTCTTC
>-|TRBD2|TRBV4-3|TRBJ2-1
CASSQGLSGRGNEQFF
TGCGCCAGCAGCCAAGGCCTTAGCGGGAGGGGCAATGAGCAGTTCTTC
>-|TRBD2|TRBV11-2|TRBJ2-1
CASRPVSGRFNNEQFF
TGTGCCAGCAGGCCCGTGAGCGGGAGGTTCAACAATGAGCAGTTCTTC
>-|-|TRBV7-9|TRBJ1-1
CASSPKTGTKYDTEAFF
TGTGCCAGCAGCCCGAAAACCGGGACAAAGTACGACACTGAAGCTTTCTTT
>-|-|TRBV28|TRBJ1-4
CASSSPHGGVNEKLFF
TGTGCCAGCAGTTCCCCCCATGGAGGCGTCAATGAAAAACTGTTTTTT